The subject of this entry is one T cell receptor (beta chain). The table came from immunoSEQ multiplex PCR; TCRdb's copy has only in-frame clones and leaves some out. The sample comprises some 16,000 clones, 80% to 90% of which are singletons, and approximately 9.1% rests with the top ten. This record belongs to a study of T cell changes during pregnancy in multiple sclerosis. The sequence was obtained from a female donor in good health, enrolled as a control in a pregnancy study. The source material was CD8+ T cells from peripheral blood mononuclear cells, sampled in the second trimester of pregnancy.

As DNA, the CDR3 is TGTGCCAGCTCACCACCCGGCTCAGCCGGGGAAAAACTGTTTTTT. Residues: CASSPPGSAGEKLFF. The J gene is TRBJ1-4, the V gene TRBV18; the D is unclear. The CDR3 extends over 15 amino acids. Germline CDR1 and CDR2: KGHSH and LQKENI. V lost 0 bases and J 8 bases, leaving 13 bases between the germline ends.